Below are 17 T cell receptor beta chains sequenced from a single sample in a study of shared clonotypes between healthy human individuals. Method: immunoSEQ multiplex PCR; TCRdb's copy keeps in-frame clones and lacks some. The profile shows approximately 1.4 million clones, 95% to 99% of them singletons. Sequenced: naive CD4+ T cells sorted from blood. Stated subset: CD45RA+ positively selected. These receptors were taken from a man aged 30 to 45 in good health.

The V call is TRBV19, the J call TRBJ1-1, with 9 bases that match TRBD1. The ends lost 6 bases at V and 1 base at J; junction bases unmatched: 3. CDR1 is LNHDA and CDR2 is SQIVND in the germline V gene (reference sequence). This CDR3 is built from 14 residues. The CDR3 spells CASRGQGKNTEAFF. Written as DNA, the CDR3 is TGTGCCAGTAGGGGACAGGGAAAGAACACTGAAGCTTTCTTT.

V usage is TRBV11-3 and J usage is TRBJ1-5; 8 bases line up with TRBD1. The CDR3 has 19 amino acids. The J segment lost 6 bases and the V segment lost 0 bases, leaving 16 bases of the junction unmatched. Germline CDR1 is SGHNT and CDR2 is YENEEA. The CDR3 protein is CASSLELSVLDRAVQPQHF. The CDR3 region has the DNA TGTGCCAGCAGCTTAGAATTGAGCGTCTTGGACAGGGCAGTTCAGCCCCAGCATTTT.

This chain uses TRBV18 with TRBJ2-2; 10 positions agree with TRBD1. Germline V gene data show CDR1 as KGHSH and CDR2 as LQKENI. This CDR3 is 17 amino acids long. V was pared by 6 bases and J by 5 bases, with 12 bases of the junction left unmatched. The CDR3 bases are TGTGCCAGCTCCCCGCCGAGTCGGGACAGGGGAACCGGGGAGCTGTTTTTT. Translating gives CASSPPSRDRGTGELFF.

CDR3 residues: CASSWTSGVYNEQFF. The CDR3 DNA follows: TGTGCCAGCAGTTGGACTAGCGGGGTATACAATGAGCAGTTCTTC. The chain combines TRBV6-1 with TRBJ2-1; 12 bases match TRBD2. Germline CDR1 MNHNS, CDR2 SASEGT. The CDR3 spans 15 residues. Trimming at V came to 5 bases and at J to 4 bases, leaving 3 bases not matched to a gene.

This sequence joins TRBV7-8 and TRBJ2-7, with D possibly TRBD2 on 5 matching bases. The CDR3 length is 18 residues. V lost 5 bases, J lost 4 bases, and 27 bases lay in between. From germline, CDR1 is SGHVS and CDR2 FQNEAQ. The CDR3 coding sequence is TGTGCCAGCAGCCAAGGGTGGTTAGCGCGCCCAACCAATTACGAGCAGTACTTC. This codes for CASSQGWLARPTNYEQYF.

The count of this clone is one. This sequence joins TRBV27 and TRBJ2-7, with 7 bases lining up with TRBD2. J gave up 4 bases and V 8 bases, and 17 bases lay outside the gene matches. Germline-derived CDR1 and CDR2 are MNHEY and SMNVEV (reference sequence). The CDR3 runs to 16 residues. The CDR3 here is CASAFEIREAGYEQYF. For the CDR3, the DNA is TGTGCCAGCGCCTTCGAAATCCGGGAAGCGGGGTACGAGCAGTACTTC.

The gene calls are TRBV15 and TRBJ2-7; 7 positions match TRBD1. Trimming cost V 2 bases and J 4 bases; bases outside gene matches: 8. The CDR3 is 15 amino acids. CDR1 and CDR2 (germline): LNHNV, YYDKDF (reference sequence). CDR3 sequence reads: CATSRNTGAPYEQYF. For the CDR3, the DNA is TGTGCCACCAGCAGAAACACAGGGGCTCCATACGAGCAGTACTTC.

This clone was seen a single time. The chain has TRBV6-5 and TRBJ1-4, with D tentatively TRBD1 (5 bases). Trimming took 10 bases from V and 6 from J, leaving 15 bases between them. The germline CDR1 and CDR2 sequences are MNHEY and SVGAGI. The CDR3 totals 13 residues. The CDR3 sequence is CATTPGPYEKLFF. The DNA of the CDR3 is TGTGCCACAACGCCGGGACCCTATGAAAAACTGTTTTTT.

This clone is a singleton in its sample. This rearrangement joins TRBV11-2 to TRBJ1-3; the D is unclear. CDR1 and CDR2 from the germline V gene are SGHAT and FQNNGV. The CDR3 covers 19 residues. V lost 2 bases and J lost 0, with 20 bases in between. The CDR3 bases are TGTGCCAGCAGCTTACTCGCGCGGATGGGCGGGAGCTCTGGAAACACCATATATTTT. The encoded protein is CASSLLARMGGSSGNTIYF.

This chain joins TRBV11-2 and TRBJ1-2; D remains ambiguous. This CDR3 contains 14 residues. Trimming left V 0 bases short and J 4 bases short, with 9 bases between. Per germline, CDR1 SGHAT and CDR2 FQNNGV. The CDR3: CASSLEPSFYGYTF. The DNA of the CDR3 is TGTGCCAGCAGCTTAGAACCCTCTTTCTATGGCTACACCTTC.

The V and J genes are TRBV5-1 and TRBJ1-4, with TRBD1 identical over 8 bases. After removal of 4 bases from V and 7 bases from J, the junction contained 9 bases not matched to a gene. The CDR3 consists of 15 residues. CDR1 is SGHRS, CDR2 YFSETQ, per germline. The CDR3 protein is CASSHSDRGGEKLFF. The CDR3 bases are TGCGCCAGCAGCCACTCCGACAGGGGAGGTGAAAAACTGTTTTTT.

The chain is built from TRBV2 and TRBJ2-1; D remains unclear. The germline gives CDR1 SNHLY, CDR2 FYNNEI. Trimming took off 2 bases at V and 0 bases at J, with 8 bases between the two ends. This CDR3 contains 15 residues. CDR3 sequence reads: CASSESQISYNEQFF. DNA of the CDR3: TGTGCCAGCAGTGAAAGTCAGATCTCCTACAATGAGCAGTTCTTC. The complete variable domain, with remaining parts taken from reference TRBV2 and TRBJ2-1, reads EPEVTQTPSHQVTQMGQEVILRCVPISNHLYFYWYRQILGQKVEFLVSFYNNEISEKSEIFDDQFSVERPDGSNFTLKIRSTKLEDSAMYFCASSESQISYNEQFFGPGTRLTVL.

This clone was seen once. The chain has TRBV7-3 and TRBJ2-6; possible D gene TRBD1, 6 bases. Germline-derived CDR1 and CDR2 are SGHTA and FQGTGA. The CDR3 covers 16 residues. V was cut by 2 bases and J by 4 bases, with 12 bases left in between. CDR3 residues: CASSLQSGAGANVLTF. In DNA, the CDR3 is TGTGCCAGCAGCTTACAGTCAGGGGCCGGGGCCAACGTCCTGACTTTC.

The chain links TRBV9 to TRBJ2-2; D gene uncertain. Germline V gives CDR1 SGDLS, CDR2 YYNGEE. V was trimmed by 0 bases and J by 6 bases, leaving 9 bases between them. The CDR3 covers 14 residues. CDR3 loop: CASSVGVSAGELFF. CDR3 nucleotide sequence: TGTGCCAGCAGCGTAGGGGTCAGCGCCGGGGAGCTGTTTTTT. The entire variable domain, with the rest obtained from reference TRBV9 and TRBJ2-2, is as follows: DSGVTQTPKHLITATGQRVTLRCSPRSGDLSVYWYQQSLDQGLQFLIQYYNGEERAKGNILERFSAQQFPDLHSELNLSSLELGDSALYFCASSVGVSAGELFFGEGSRLTVL.

This clone was observed a single time. The chain combines TRBV15 with TRBJ1-4, with D perhaps TRBD1 (5 bases). Germline CDR1 LNHNV, CDR2 YYDKDF (reference sequence). V dropped 5 bases and J dropped 4 bases, with 14 bases sitting between them. There are 15 residues in the CDR3. DNA for the CDR3: TGTGCCACCAGCCCCCAGGGTATTGTTAATGAAAAACTGTTTTTT. It codes for CATSPQGIVNEKLFF.

V usage is TRBV18 and J usage is TRBJ1-5; no firm D call. Trimming took off 2 bases at V and 6 bases at J, with 14 bases between the two ends. The CDR3 sequence is 15 residues long. Per germline, CDR1 KGHSH and CDR2 LQKENI. CDR3 region: CASSPDGTQVQPQHF. CDR3 nucleotide sequence: TGTGCCAGCTCACCAGACGGTACCCAAGTTCAGCCCCAGCATTTT.

The chain links TRBV9 to TRBJ1-3; D is uncertain. V was cut by 2 bases and J by 8 bases, with 11 bases left in between. CDR1 and CDR2 (germline): SGDLS, YYNGEE. The CDR3 runs to 13 residues. The CDR3 DNA sequence: TGTGCCAGCAGCGTGGGCCCTCTGGACACCATATATTTT. This codes for CASSVGPLDTIYF.